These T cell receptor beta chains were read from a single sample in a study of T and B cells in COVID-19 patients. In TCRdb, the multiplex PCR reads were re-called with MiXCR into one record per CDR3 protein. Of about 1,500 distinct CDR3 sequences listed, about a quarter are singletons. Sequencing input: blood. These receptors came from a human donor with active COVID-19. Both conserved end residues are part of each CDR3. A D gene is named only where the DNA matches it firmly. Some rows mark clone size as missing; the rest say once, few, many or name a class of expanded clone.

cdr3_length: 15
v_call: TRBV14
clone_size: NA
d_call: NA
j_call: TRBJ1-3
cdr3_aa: CASSQVRQSGNTIYF
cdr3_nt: TGTGCCAGCAGCCAAGTTCGCCAGTCTGGAAACACCATATATTTT

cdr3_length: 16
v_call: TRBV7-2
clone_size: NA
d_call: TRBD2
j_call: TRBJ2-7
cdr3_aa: CASSSKSGLAGSEQYF
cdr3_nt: TGTGCCAGCAGCTCGAAATCGGGACTAGCGGGATCCGAGCAGTACTTC

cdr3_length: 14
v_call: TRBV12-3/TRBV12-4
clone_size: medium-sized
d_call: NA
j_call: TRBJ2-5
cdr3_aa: CASSGGTSWETQYF
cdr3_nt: TGTGCCAGCAGCGGAGGGACAAGTTGGGAGACCCAGTACTTC

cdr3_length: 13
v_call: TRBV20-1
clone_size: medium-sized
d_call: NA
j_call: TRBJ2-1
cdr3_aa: CSAGPPWSHEQFF
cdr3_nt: TGCAGTGCTGGACCGCCCTGGAGCCATGAGCAGTTCTTC

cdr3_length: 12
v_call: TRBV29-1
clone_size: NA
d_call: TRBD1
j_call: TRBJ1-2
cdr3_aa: CSTQGAGYGYTF
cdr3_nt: TGCAGCACGCAGGGGGCAGGGTATGGCTACACCTTC

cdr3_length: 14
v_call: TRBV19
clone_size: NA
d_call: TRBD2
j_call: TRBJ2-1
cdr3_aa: CASSTTSGNNEQFF
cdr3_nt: TGTGCCAGTAGTACGACTAGCGGGAATAATGAGCAGTTCTTC

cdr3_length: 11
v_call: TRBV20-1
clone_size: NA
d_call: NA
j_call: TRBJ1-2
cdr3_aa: CSATQVVGYTF
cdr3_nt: TGCAGTGCTACACAGGTGGTTGGCTACACCTTC

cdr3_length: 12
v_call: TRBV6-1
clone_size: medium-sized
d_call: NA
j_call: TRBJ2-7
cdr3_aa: CASQGGSYEQYF
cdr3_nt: TGTGCCAGCCAGGGGGGATCCTACGAGCAGTACTTC

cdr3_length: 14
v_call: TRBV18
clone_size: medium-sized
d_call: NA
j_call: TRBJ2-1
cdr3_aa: CASSPQGSYNEQFF
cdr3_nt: TGTGCCAGCTCACCACAAGGGTCCTACAATGAGCAGTTCTTC

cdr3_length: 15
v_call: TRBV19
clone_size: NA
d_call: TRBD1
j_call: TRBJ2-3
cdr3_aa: CASSHCDRGADTQYF
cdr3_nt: TGTGCCAGTAGCCATTGTGACAGGGGTGCAGATACGCAGTATTTT

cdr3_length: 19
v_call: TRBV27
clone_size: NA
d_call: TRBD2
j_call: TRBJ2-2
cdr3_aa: CASSLWTSGGALGTGELFF
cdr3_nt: TGTGCCAGCAGTTTGTGGACTAGCGGGGGGGCCCTGGGCACCGGGGAGCTGTTTTTT

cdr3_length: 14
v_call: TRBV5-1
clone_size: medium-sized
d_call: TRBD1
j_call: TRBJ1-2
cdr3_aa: CASSPGQGYYGYTF
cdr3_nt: TGCGCCAGCAGCCCTGGACAGGGTTACTATGGCTACACCTTC

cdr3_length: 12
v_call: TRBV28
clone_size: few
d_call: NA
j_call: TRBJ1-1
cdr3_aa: CASSPQVPEAFF
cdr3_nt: TGTGCCAGCAGTCCCCAAGTCCCTGAAGCTTTCTTT

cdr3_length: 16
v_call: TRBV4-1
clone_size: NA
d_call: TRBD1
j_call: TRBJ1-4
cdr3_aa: CASSQGPGTGNEKLFF
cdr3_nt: TGCGCCAGCAGCCAAGGCCCCGGGACAGGGAACGAAAAACTGTTTTTT

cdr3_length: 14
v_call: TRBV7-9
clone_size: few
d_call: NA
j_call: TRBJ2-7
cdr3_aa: CASSLAGSSYEQYF
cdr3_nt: TGTGCCAGCAGCTTAGCGGGAAGCTCCTACGAGCAGTACTTC

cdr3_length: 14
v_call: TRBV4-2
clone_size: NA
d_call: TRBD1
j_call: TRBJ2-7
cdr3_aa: CASSRTGISYEQYF
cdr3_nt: TGTGCCAGCAGCCGGACAGGGATCTCCTACGAGCAGTACTTC

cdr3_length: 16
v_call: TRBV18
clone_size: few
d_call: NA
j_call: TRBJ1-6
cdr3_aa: CASSPSGLSTDSPLHF
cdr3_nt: TGTGCCAGCTCACCATCGGGGCTGAGTACGGATTCACCCCTCCACTTT